This T cell receptor (beta chain) was profiled in a study of blood T cell repertoires in COVID-19. Study information: Samples representing acute and convalescent COVID-19 were sourced from the United States, Italy and Spain.

This CDR3 region has 15 residues. The germline CDR1 and CDR2 sequences are LGHNA and YNFKEQ. The trim removed 0 bases at V and 0 bases at J, leaving 1 base unmatched. Only in-frame clones appear in the TCRdb table, and some are missing; sequencing was by immunoSEQ multiplex PCR. The table has roughly 150,000 clones, more than 65% seen once; the top ten hold about 5.3%. Participants were placed into cohorts based on the clinical history they reported. Material: PBMCs or T cells enriched from blood (not recorded which). The TCR comes from a woman in her 40s with acute COVID-19. This rearrangement joins TRBV4-2 to TRBJ1-1, with TRBD1 matching over 7 bases. The CDR3 nucleotides are TGTGCCAGCAGCCAAGAAGGGACAGTGAACACTGAAGCTTTCTTT. This encodes CASSQEGTVNTEAFF.